The 18 T cell receptor beta chains below come from one sample, sequenced in a study of cytomegalovirus exposure and HLA in healthy donors (TCRdb year 2017). Libraries came from the immunoSEQ multiplex PCR assay. The multiplex PCR relied on a mix of 60 forward primers for TCR Vbeta segments and 13 reverse primers for TCR Jbeta segments. Imported from immuneACCESS, the table was reduced by TCRdb to in-frame sequences with V and J called. These copies leave out some clones; in studies compared against another copy, an unresolved V gene accounts for under half, and the cause of the remainder is not known. The sample has more than 85,000 clones on record, about 13% of them singletons. 16% of the sample lies in the top ten. The sequencing input was PBMCs. These receptors came from a man aged 35 to 55 in good health and CMV-seropositive.

CDR3 nucleotide sequence: TGTGCCAGCAGTTTACAGGGGGTACACACTGAAGCTTTCTTT. Translation gives CASSLQGVHTEAFF. This chain connects TRBV6-5 to TRBJ1-1, with 8 bases that match TRBD1. Germline CDR1 MNHEY, CDR2 SVGAGI. The V segment lost 4 bases and the J segment 3 bases; nucleotides outside the gene matches: 4. This CDR3 contains 14 residues.

This clone was observed a handful of times. CDR3 amino acids: CSVVGSGRSLSYNEQFF. The CDR3 nucleotides read TGCAGCGTTGTTGGTAGCGGGAGGTCACTCTCCTACAATGAGCAGTTCTTC. The rearrangement links TRBV29-1 to TRBJ2-1; 10 bases are shared with TRBD2. Germline V lookup: CDR1 SQVTM, CDR2 ANQGSEA. The CDR3 length is 17 residues. Trimming removed 4 bases from V and 0 bases from J; junction bases left unmatched: 9.

This clone appeared a few times. This rearrangement joins TRBV5-1 to TRBJ2-3; weak D call: TRBD2 (7 bases). CDR3 length: 15 residues. The germline gives CDR1 SGHRS, CDR2 YFSETQ. Trimming pared 8 bases from V and 4 bases from J, leaving 20 bases between. The CDR3 bases are TGCGCCAGTGCCCTGGGGGGGACAACCCCAGATACGCAGTATTTT. Its protein product is CASALGGTTPDTQYF.

There are a few counts of this clone. The CDR3 DNA reads TGCGCCAGCAGCCAAAATAGCGTCCATGAGCAGTTCTTC. It specifies CASSQNSVHEQFF. The J gene is TRBJ2-1, the V gene TRBV4-3; TRBD2 might be the D (5 bases). The CDR3 is 13 amino acids. Trimming pared 2 bases from V and 8 bases from J, leaving 10 bases between. In germline, CDR1 is LGHNA, CDR2 YSLEER.

This chain uses TRBV4-3 with TRBJ2-1; 8 positions match TRBD1. With 0 bases clipped from V and 7 bases from J, the junction kept 8 bases outside the gene matches. Germline CDR1 and CDR2: LGHNA and YSLEER. The CDR3 extends over 16 amino acids. CDR3 sequence: CASSQESRGPGNEQFF. The CDR3 bases are TGCGCCAGCAGCCAAGAGTCCAGGGGGCCTGGGAATGAGCAGTTCTTC.

The V call is TRBV5-1, the J call TRBJ2-1; the match to TRBD1 covers 10 bases. Looked up from germline, CDR1 is SGHRS and CDR2 is YFSETQ. The CDR3 length is 17 residues. V dropped 4 bases and J dropped 3; count of bases not matched to a gene: 10. The CDR3 loop reads CASSGGVRDRGYNEQFF. CDR3 coding DNA: TGCGCCAGCAGCGGGGGGGTCCGGGACAGGGGCTACAATGAGCAGTTCTTC.

This clone has just a few counts. The genes are TRBV12-5 and TRBJ1-3; 12 bases line up with TRBD1. Unmatched junction bases numbered 6, after V lost 6 bases and J lost 6 bases. The CDR3 has 15 amino acids. Germline V lookup: CDR1 LGHNT, CDR2 FRNRAP. The DNA for the CDR3 is TGTGCTAGTGGGAAGGGACAGGGGGCTGAAAACACCATATATTTT. Protein sequence: CASGKGQGAENTIYF. Full variable domain (outside the CDR3, taken from reference TRBV12-5 and TRBJ1-3): DARVTQTPRHKVTEMGQEVTMRCQPILGHNTVFWYRQTMMQGLELLAYFRNRAPLDDSGMPKDRFSAEMPDATLATLKIQPSEPRDSAVYFCASGKGQGAENTIYFGEGSWLTVV.

This clone was seen only a few times. This chain uses TRBV29-1 with TRBJ2-3, with D perhaps being TRBD1 or TRBD2 (5 bases each). V shed 4 bases and J shed 10 bases, with 15 bases lying between them. The CDR3 loop spans 12 amino acids. Per the germline V gene, CDR1 is SQVTM and CDR2 is ANQGSEA. The CDR3 bases are TGCAGCGTTGCAGAGGGGAGTGCGGCGCAGTATTTT. It yields the protein CSVAEGSAAQYF.

To note about this clone: One end of the junction is discordant with germline, which a read error may explain. The chain couples TRBV19 to TRBJ2-2; 8 bases line up with TRBD1. The germline CDR1 and CDR2 sequences are LNHDA and SQIVND (reference sequence). The CDR3 is made up of 14 amino acids. The CDR3 DNA sequence: TGTGCCAGTAGCATAGACAGGGGAAACGGGGAGCTGTTTTTT. Translating it yields CASSIDRGNGELFF.

This clone was detected a few times. As the CDR3 is not closed by the conserved phenylalanine or tryptophan, this likely results from a read error. The DNA is omitted, as the CDR3 cannot be located on it reliably, and the CDR3 follows TCRdb's listing. The chain recombines TRBV27 with TRBJ2-3; the D segment call TRBD1 is taken from the table without a DNA check. From germline, CDR1 is MNHEY and CDR2 SMNVEV (reference sequence). The CDR3 is made up of 15 amino acids, end residues included. This CDR3 is CASSTGQFITDTKYL.

The chain links TRBV7-9 to TRBJ1-1; 8 bases are shared with TRBD1. The CDR3 is made up of 15 amino acids. V lost 5 bases, J lost 0 bases, and 5 bases stayed unmatched. CDR1 SEHNR and CDR2 FQNEAQ come from the germline V gene (reference sequence). In DNA, the CDR3 is TGTGCCAGCAGCGGATCGACAGGGGTGAACACTGAAGCTTTCTTT. This codes for CASSGSTGVNTEAFF.

This chain uses TRBV29-1 with TRBJ2-1, with D possibly being TRBD2 (5 bases). Per germline, CDR1 SQVTM and CDR2 ANQGSEA. This CDR3 has 14 residues. V dropped 0 bases and J dropped 5 bases, with 11 bases sitting between them. The CDR3 region is CSVEDLPGNNEQFF. The CDR3 coding sequence is TGCAGCGTTGAAGATCTTCCCGGGAACAATGAGCAGTTCTTC.

In this sample, this clone turned up a few times. V is TRBV6-5 and J is TRBJ1-1; D not resolved. The CDR3 is 13 amino acids. The V end was cut by 3 bases, the J end by 3 bases, with 8 bases between. The V gene's germline CDR1 is MNHEY and CDR2 SVGAGI. CDR3 in amino acids: CASSYTSYTEAFF. The DNA of the CDR3 is TGTGCCAGCAGTTATACCAGTTACACTGAAGCTTTCTTT.

This chain connects TRBV5-1 to TRBJ2-3, with D hard to call. Trimming removed 4 bases at V and 1 base at J, with 7 bases between. The germline V gene encodes CDR1 SGHRS and CDR2 YFSETQ. The CDR3 is 13 amino acids. The CDR3 loop reads CASSPQGTDTQYF. The DNA for the CDR3 is TGCGCCAGCAGCCCCCAGGGCACAGATACGCAGTATTTT.

This clone was counted only a few times. The chain recombines TRBV7-8 with TRBJ1-2, with TRBD1 as a possible D gene (5 bases). CDR3 size: 15 residues. V lost 3 bases and J lost 1, with 12 bases in between. Germline loops: CDR1 SGHVS, CDR2 FQNEAQ. CDR3 sequence reads: CASSLGPIVNYGYTF. The CDR3 DNA is TGTGCCAGCAGCTTGGGGCCTATCGTTAACTATGGCTACACCTTC.

This sequence joins TRBV11-2 and TRBJ1-1; D ambiguous. V lost 5 bases and J 2 bases, leaving 9 bases between the germline ends. CDR1 is SGHAT, CDR2 FQNNGV, per germline. CDR3 length equals 13 residues. This CDR3 is CASSPSSNTEAFF. The DNA of the CDR3 is TGTGCCAGCAGCCCGAGTAGTAACACTGAAGCTTTCTTT.

The V and J genes are TRBV6-5 and TRBJ2-7; 11 bases fit TRBD1. The CDR3 runs to 16 residues. The ends lost 1 base at V and 4 bases at J; junction bases unmatched: 6. Germline assignment: CDR1 MNHEY and CDR2 SVGAGI. CDR3 sequence: CASSYLSGTGGYEQYF. CDR3 DNA sequence: TGTGCCAGCAGTTACTTGTCCGGGACAGGGGGTTACGAGCAGTACTTC.

This clone was seen more than once but under ten times. The chain joins TRBV7-2 to TRBJ2-7; D is perhaps TRBD2 (5 bases). The CDR3 sequence is 14 residues long. Germline V lookup: CDR1 SGHTA, CDR2 FQGNSA. The V end was cut by 5 bases, the J end by 0 bases, with 11 bases between. CDR3 bases: TGTGCCAGCAGCCCCGACTACGGCTCCTACGAGCAGTACTTC. This translates into CASSPDYGSYEQYF. The whole variable domain, filled in from reference TRBV7-2 and TRBJ2-7, reads GAGVSQSPSNKVTEKGKDVELRCDPISGHTALYWYRQSLGQGLEFLIYFQGNSAPDKSGLPSDRFSAERTGGSVSTLTIQRTQQEDSAVYLCASSPDYGSYEQYFGPGTRLTVT.